What follows is one T cell receptor (beta chain) and its context. What antigen it recognizes has not been identified. Base qualities are not recorded, but no much larger clone differs from it by a single base. This entry belongs to a study of T cell responses to AZD1222 COVID-19 vaccine listed by TCRdb under 2021. Context from the whole study: TCR sequencing covered roughly 230 trial participants: about 210 given two doses of AZD1222 and about 26 given two doses of MenACWY control vaccine. Trial participants were enrolled by age into subgroups of 18-55, 56-69 and 70-plus years, and about 150, 27 and 61 TCR-sequenced participants, respectively, were included in these subgroups. General conclusions and limits of the study: Because no samples from the day 14 peak response were available, repertoires could be characterized only after the peak T cell response. Only five or six AZD1222 recipients were SARS-CoV-2 seropositive at baseline, limiting conclusions about previously exposed vaccinees. After two AZD1222 doses, spike-specific TCR breadth and depth were significantly higher than at day 0 and than in MenACWY recipients. Vaccine-associated CD4 TCRs spanned the whole spike protein, with dominant responses in regions 160-218 and 743-854. The 56-69-year group was small, and its depth increase did not reach significance, likely because of low power. Reportedly, close to half of the unique spike-specific TCRs recognized epitopes lying outside the regions that are mutated in the B.1.351 and B.1.1.7 variants. Participants were mostly white British and included more females than males, and it was suggested by the authors that clonal diversity may have been underestimated.

V gives up 1 base and J gives up 10 bases, and the segment between their germline ends measures 10 bases. From cysteine to phenylalanine, the CDR3 is 12 amino acids long. Left in the record is the CDR3 DNA by itself, 36 bases read in frame from the first base. The germline V gene (reference sequence) provides CDR1 SGHKS and CDR2 YYEKEE. The CDR3 regions of human TCRbeta chains were analyzed by immunosequencing. Regarding the original processing steps: TCRs in the repertoires were matched against a reference library of SARS-CoV-2-specific TCRs that had been generated with the MIRA antigen-specificity platform. Breadth was defined as the fraction of unique TCRs that were SARS-CoV-2-associated, and depth was defined as the fraction of total T cells that were SARS-CoV-2-associated. Using the MIRA data, every spike-specific TCR was mapped to the spike region that the TCR reacted to and assigned to either a CD4 or a CD8 class. Log10-transformed breadth and depth values were compared by one-way ANOVA with Sidak's multiple comparisons tests. This is the immuneACCESS table as TCRdb keeps it, with only in-frame sequences that have V and J called. A part of the clones is gone; compared with another copy, unresolved V genes explain less than half, and the rest is unexplained. V, J and clone size are those of that table, while D and trimming were read from the DNA. This sample holds approximately 150,000 clones; around nine tenths were observed only once. Of the sample, over 1% is held by the ten largest clones.

According to the study, the label for this sample's time point signals: about 28 days (+/-7) after the second vaccine dose. Because spike-specific TCR depth and breadth did not differ between the two schedules, AZD1222 recipients who got a second dose at roughly 4 weeks were pooled with those who got a second dose at roughly 12 weeks. Samples from vaccinated people were obtained from the UK trials COV001 and COV002, which included a single-blind randomized controlled phase 2/3 trial of AZD1222 (ChAdOx1 nCoV-19) in healthy adults. For TCRbeta chain sequencing, PBMC samples were collected from trial participants at day 0 and at day 28 after the second dose.

Sequencing was performed on peripheral blood, taken 28 days after the second AZD1222 dose. The V and J segments used are TRBV5-5 and TRBJ2-3; TRBD2 is a possible D gene, resting on 5 matching bases. This TCR derives from an adult who received the AZD1222 COVID-19 vaccine. DNA sequence: TGTGCCAGCAGCTTGAGCGGTCGGGCGCAGTATTTT. Its translation reads: CASSLSGRAQYF. Beyond the CDR3, the reference TRBV5-5 and TRBJ2-3 genes provide the residues; the full variable domain reads: DAGVTQSPTHLIKTRGQQVTLRCSPISGHKSVSWYQQVLGQGPQFIFQYYEKEERGRGNFPDRFSARQFPNYSSELNVNALLLGDSALYLCASSLSGRAQYFGPGTRLTVL.